These T cell receptor beta chains were read from a single sample in a study of blood T cell repertoires in COVID-19. This table comes from immunoSEQ multiplex PCR, and its TCRdb copy is limited to in-frame clones, with some not included. The table includes about 380,000 clones, more than 75% detected once. Sequencing was performed on PBMCs or T cells enriched from blood (not recorded which). These receptors were collected from a woman younger than 35 who had recovered from COVID-19. CDR3s include the opening cysteine and the closing phenylalanine or tryptophan. The order of the fields is clone size, V gene, D gene, J gene, CDR3 protein, CDR3 DNA. D genes are given only for firm matches. Rows may omit the clone size; those that give it use once, few, many or a size class.

clone size: -
V gene: TRBV18
D gene: -
J gene: TRBJ1-2
CDR3 protein: CASSPSAGDLYGYTF
CDR3 DNA: TGTGCCAGCTCACCATCGGCAGGGGACCTCTATGGCTACACCTTC

clone size: -
V gene: TRBV6-2/TRBV6-3
D gene: -
J gene: TRBJ2-3
CDR3 protein: CASSYPPYEGEPTDTQYF
CDR3 DNA: TGTGCCAGCAGTTACCCCCCTTACGAGGGGGAACCCACAGATACGCAGTATTTT

clone size: -
V gene: TRBV9
D gene: TRBD2
J gene: TRBJ2-1
CDR3 protein: CASSVGLAGSNEQFF
CDR3 DNA: TGTGCCAGCAGCGTGGGACTAGCGGGGAGCAATGAGCAGTTCTTC

clone size: -
V gene: TRBV9
D gene: TRBD2
J gene: TRBJ2-5
CDR3 protein: CASSVTGRQETQYF
CDR3 DNA: TGTGCCAGCAGCGTAACCGGGAGGCAAGAGACCCAGTACTTC

clone size: -
V gene: TRBV2
D gene: -
J gene: TRBJ2-5
CDR3 protein: CASFDGLGAPETQYF
CDR3 DNA: TGTGCCAGCTTCGACGGTTTAGGGGCTCCCGAGACCCAGTACTTC

clone size: -
V gene: TRBV27
D gene: -
J gene: TRBJ1-6
CDR3 protein: CASSPRPNSPLHF
CDR3 DNA: TGTGCCAGCAGTCCCAGGCCTAATTCACCCCTCCACTTT

clone size: -
V gene: TRBV12-3/TRBV12-4
D gene: -
J gene: TRBJ1-6
CDR3 protein: CASGPTGRSPLHF
CDR3 DNA: TGTGCCAGCGGACCGACAGGTCGTTCACCCCTCCACTTT

clone size: -
V gene: TRBV7-3
D gene: -
J gene: TRBJ2-2
CDR3 protein: CASRSRPGGEGRTGELFF
CDR3 DNA: TGTGCCAGCAGATCCCGGCCAGGCGGGGAAGGTCGCACCGGGGAGCTGTTTTTT

clone size: few
V gene: TRBV4-1
D gene: -
J gene: TRBJ1-5
CDR3 protein: CASSPTPGADNQPQHF
CDR3 DNA: TGCGCCAGCAGCCCCACTCCAGGGGCGGACAATCAGCCCCAGCATTTT

clone size: -
V gene: TRBV27
D gene: TRBD1
J gene: TRBJ1-2
CDR3 protein: CASSLTGEGWTF
CDR3 DNA: TGTGCCAGCAGTTTAACAGGGGAAGGGTGGACCTTC

clone size: -
V gene: TRBV6-5
D gene: TRBD1
J gene: TRBJ1-2
CDR3 protein: CASRDRGTAFYGYTF
CDR3 DNA: TGTGCCAGCAGGGACAGGGGGACAGCATTCTATGGCTACACCTTC

clone size: few
V gene: TRBV7-9
D gene: -
J gene: TRBJ2-1
CDR3 protein: CASSNPTRRVVDEQFF
CDR3 DNA: TGTGCCAGCAGCAATCCCACTAGGAGAGTGGTGGATGAGCAGTTCTTC

clone size: -
V gene: TRBV27
D gene: -
J gene: TRBJ1-1
CDR3 protein: CASSLSIIGGTEAFF
CDR3 DNA: TGTGCCAGCAGTTTATCGATAATCGGGGGTACTGAAGCTTTCTTT

clone size: -
V gene: TRBV20-1
D gene: TRBD1
J gene: TRBJ1-2
CDR3 protein: CSASLGQGVGYGYTF
CDR3 DNA: TGCAGTGCTAGTTTGGGACAGGGGGTTGGCTATGGCTACACCTTC

clone size: -
V gene: TRBV6-5
D gene: TRBD1
J gene: TRBJ1-2
CDR3 protein: CASSYASTGVIRGYTF
CDR3 DNA: TGTGCCAGCAGTTACGCCTCGACAGGGGTGATTCGGGGCTACACCTTC

clone size: -
V gene: TRBV29-1
D gene: -
J gene: TRBJ2-3
CDR3 protein: CSVEYEKGADTQYF
CDR3 DNA: TGCAGCGTTGAATACGAGAAAGGGGCAGATACGCAGTATTTT

clone size: -
V gene: TRBV7-2
D gene: TRBD1
J gene: TRBJ2-1
CDR3 protein: CASSPGFIGTGTYNEQFF
CDR3 DNA: TGTGCCAGCAGCCCTGGTTTTATCGGGACAGGGACCTACAATGAGCAGTTCTTC

clone size: -
V gene: TRBV7-2
D gene: TRBD1
J gene: TRBJ1-2
CDR3 protein: CASSSPSGGVGYTF
CDR3 DNA: TGTGCCAGCAGCTCCCCCTCAGGGGGAGTTGGCTACACCTTC

clone size: -
V gene: TRBV4-1
D gene: -
J gene: TRBJ2-7
CDR3 protein: CASSQDEAGGKEQYF
CDR3 DNA: TGCGCCAGCAGCCAAGATGAGGCAGGGGGGAAAGAGCAGTACTTC

clone size: few
V gene: TRBV18
D gene: -
J gene: TRBJ1-1
CDR3 protein: CASSPGGASEAFF
CDR3 DNA: TGTGCCAGCTCCCCGGGGGGGGCGTCTGAAGCTTTCTTT

clone size: once
V gene: TRBV4-1
D gene: -
J gene: TRBJ2-5
CDR3 protein: CASSQDEDFLLQETQYF
CDR3 DNA: TGCGCCAGCAGCCAAGATGAGGACTTTCTCCTTCAAGAGACCCAGTACTTC

clone size: -
V gene: TRBV19
D gene: TRBD1
J gene: TRBJ2-2
CDR3 protein: CASSPQGARLAGELFF
CDR3 DNA: TGTGCCAGTAGTCCACAGGGGGCTCGCCTCGCCGGGGAGCTGTTTTTT

clone size: -
V gene: TRBV20-1
D gene: -
J gene: TRBJ2-5
CDR3 protein: CSAYLEAQYF
CDR3 DNA: TGCAGTGCGTATCTAGAGGCCCAGTACTTC

clone size: -
V gene: TRBV6-5
D gene: -
J gene: TRBJ1-2
CDR3 protein: CASSYSRGQYGYTF
CDR3 DNA: TGTGCCAGCAGTTACTCGAGAGGGCAGTATGGCTACACCTTC

clone size: -
V gene: TRBV9
D gene: -
J gene: TRBJ2-1
CDR3 protein: CASSVEEGSPYNEQFF
CDR3 DNA: TGTGCCAGCAGCGTAGAGGAGGGGTCCCCTTACAATGAGCAGTTCTTC

clone size: -
V gene: TRBV5-1
D gene: -
J gene: TRBJ2-5
CDR3 protein: CASSYSGVETQYF
CDR3 DNA: TGCGCCAGCAGCTATTCAGGGGTAGAGACCCAGTACTTC

clone size: -
V gene: TRBV16
D gene: -
J gene: TRBJ1-2
CDR3 protein: CASSQEGRGNYGYTF
CDR3 DNA: TGTGCCAGCAGCCAAGAGGGGCGGGGGAACTATGGCTACACCTTC

clone size: -
V gene: TRBV4-1
D gene: TRBD1
J gene: TRBJ1-5
CDR3 protein: CASSQEYRGLGNQPQHF
CDR3 DNA: TGCGCCAGCAGCCAGGAGTACAGGGGGCTTGGCAATCAGCCCCAGCATTTT

clone size: -
V gene: TRBV6-1
D gene: -
J gene: TRBJ1-3
CDR3 protein: CASSEARGYSGNTIYF
CDR3 DNA: TGTGCCAGCAGTGAAGCCCGAGGGTACTCTGGAAACACCATATATTTT

clone size: -
V gene: TRBV7-8
D gene: -
J gene: TRBJ2-7
CDR3 protein: CASSLRLWEQYF
CDR3 DNA: TGTGCCAGCAGCCTCAGACTATGGGAGCAGTACTTC

clone size: -
V gene: TRBV9
D gene: TRBD1
J gene: TRBJ1-2
CDR3 protein: CASPSGGFNYGYTF
CDR3 DNA: TGTGCCAGCCCCTCAGGGGGGTTTAACTATGGCTACACCTTC

clone size: -
V gene: TRBV7-2
D gene: -
J gene: TRBJ1-2
CDR3 protein: CASSPMAGNEYGYTF
CDR3 DNA: TGTGCCAGCAGCCCCATGGCAGGGAACGAGTATGGCTACACCTTC

clone size: -
V gene: TRBV4-2
D gene: TRBD2
J gene: TRBJ2-7
CDR3 protein: CASSQGLAGPYEQYF
CDR3 DNA: TGTGCCAGCAGCCAAGGACTAGCGGGGCCTTACGAGCAGTACTTC

clone size: few
V gene: TRBV7-3
D gene: -
J gene: TRBJ1-5
CDR3 protein: CASSFAVNQPQHF
CDR3 DNA: TGTGCCAGCAGCTTCGCGGTGAATCAGCCCCAGCATTTT

clone size: -
V gene: TRBV28
D gene: -
J gene: TRBJ1-6
CDR3 protein: CASRPQDSPLHF
CDR3 DNA: TGTGCCAGCAGGCCACAGGATTCACCCCTCCACTTT

clone size: -
V gene: TRBV6-5
D gene: -
J gene: TRBJ1-1
CDR3 protein: CASSRGGGDEAFF
CDR3 DNA: TGTGCCAGCAGCCGCGGGGGGGGCGATGAAGCTTTCTTT

clone size: -
V gene: TRBV2
D gene: -
J gene: TRBJ1-5
CDR3 protein: CASMNTGTNQPQHF
CDR3 DNA: TGTGCCAGCATGAATACAGGTACCAATCAGCCCCAGCATTTT

clone size: -
V gene: TRBV5-1
D gene: -
J gene: TRBJ1-4
CDR3 protein: CASSLGGATNEKLFF
CDR3 DNA: TGCGCCAGCAGCTTGGGGGGCGCAACTAATGAAAAACTGTTTTTT

clone size: -
V gene: TRBV4-2
D gene: -
J gene: TRBJ2-7
CDR3 protein: CASSQDWAGPSYEQYF
CDR3 DNA: TGTGCCAGCAGCCAAGATTGGGCAGGGCCCTCCTACGAGCAGTACTTC

clone size: -
V gene: TRBV3-1/TRBV3-2
D gene: TRBD1
J gene: TRBJ2-7
CDR3 protein: CASSLATGDRAYEQYF
CDR3 DNA: TGTGCCAGCAGCCTCGCTACCGGGGACAGAGCCTACGAGCAGTACTTC

clone size: once
V gene: TRBV11-2
D gene: TRBD2
J gene: TRBJ2-7
CDR3 protein: CASSAGTRVSYEQYF
CDR3 DNA: TGTGCCAGCAGCGCAGGGACTAGAGTATCCTACGAGCAGTACTTC